The present TCR beta chain was sequenced within a study of T cell responses to AZD1222 COVID-19 vaccine. At the level of the study: Second-dose intervals near 4 or 12 weeks were combined.

This table comes from immunoSEQ multiplex PCR, and its TCRdb copy is limited to in-frame clones, with some not included. Counted here are under 70,000 clones, 65% to 80% occurring once; the ten biggest clones make up over 13%. The CDR3 extends over 12 amino acids. V lost 6 bases, J lost 10 bases, and 12 bases lay in between. Germline assignment: CDR1 SNHLY and CDR2 FYNNEI. The sequence derives from an adult in good health. The V call is TRBV2, the J call TRBJ1-4, with a possible D match to TRBD1 (5 bases). The source was peripheral blood, collected on day 0 of AZD1222 vaccination. In DNA, the CDR3 is TGTGCCAGCAGGGGGGACGTAGCAAAACTGTTTTTT. Residues: CASRGDVAKLFF.